What follows is one TCR beta chain and its context. These data originate in a study of blood T cell repertoires in COVID-19. Study as a whole: Some COVID-19 samples were acute and others convalescent; all came from the United States, Italy and Spain. PBMCs, B-cell-depleted T cells, or T cells provided the cDNA or gDNA that made up the material.

In the original analysis: Estimated nucleated cell counts came from reference gene primer amplification. Only in-frame clones appear in the TCRdb table, and some are missing; sequencing was by immunoSEQ multiplex PCR. V and J calls and clone size are copied from that table; D and trimming were computed from the DNA. Among 300,000 to 450,000 clones listed, around 92% were seen once. V shed 7 bases and J shed 2 bases, with 15 bases lying between them. This CDR3 contains 14 residues. From germline, CDR1 is MNHEY and CDR2 SVGAGI. A Seattle source enrolled patients during active infection and followed them longitudinally.

J is TRBJ2-7 and V is TRBV6-5, with a weak D call TRBD1 (6 bases). The sample comprised peripheral blood. This receptor was taken from a woman aged 25-40 years with COVID-19, enrolled during active disease. The chain's CDR3 is CASISSGDPYEQYF. In DNA form, the CDR3 reads TGTGCCAGCATATCCTCAGGGGATCCCTACGAGCAGTACTTC.